This T cell receptor (beta chain) was captured by sequencing in a study of cytomegalovirus exposure and HLA in healthy donors. The PCR employed 60 Vbeta primers together with 13 Jbeta primers. Some clones are missing from TCRdb's copy, which holds only in-frame ones; the method was immunoSEQ multiplex PCR. In the table there are fewer than 50,000 clones, about 60% of which are singletons. Notes on the study in general: The study recorded 164 TCR beta chains that were cytomegalovirus-associated.

Germline V gives CDR1 LNHDA, CDR2 SQIVND (reference sequence). The CDR3 contains 14 residues. V was clipped by 3 bases and J by 2 bases, with 11 bases between them. For this clone: The antigen is not known.

The source material was PBMCs. The rearrangement joins TRBV19 to TRBJ2-7, with D perhaps TRBD2 (5 bases). This TCR was recovered from a man in his 60s in good health and CMV-seropositive. DNA of the CDR3: TGTGCCAGTAGTATCGGGCTAGCTACCTACGAGCAGTACTTC. It encodes CASSIGLATYEQYF. The whole variable domain, filled in from reference TRBV19 and TRBJ2-7, reads DGGITQSPKYLFRKEGQNVTLSCEQNLNHDAMYWYRQDPGQGLRLIYYSQIVNDFQKGDIAEGYSVSREKKESFPLTVTSAQKNPTAFYLCASSIGLATYEQYFGPGTRLTVT.